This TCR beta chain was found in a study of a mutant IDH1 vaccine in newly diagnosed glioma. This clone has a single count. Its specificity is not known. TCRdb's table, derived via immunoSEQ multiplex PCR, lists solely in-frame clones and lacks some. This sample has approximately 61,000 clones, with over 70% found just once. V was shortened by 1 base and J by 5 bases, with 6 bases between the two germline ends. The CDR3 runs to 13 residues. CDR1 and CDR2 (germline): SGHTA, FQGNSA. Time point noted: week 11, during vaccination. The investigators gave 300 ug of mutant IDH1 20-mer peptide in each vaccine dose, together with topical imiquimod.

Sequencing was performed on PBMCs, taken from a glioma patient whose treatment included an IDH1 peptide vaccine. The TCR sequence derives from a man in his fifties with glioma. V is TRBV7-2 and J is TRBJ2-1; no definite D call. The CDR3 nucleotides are TGTGCCAGCAGCTTAGGAAGGGACAATGAGCAGTTCTTC. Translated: CASSLGRDNEQFF. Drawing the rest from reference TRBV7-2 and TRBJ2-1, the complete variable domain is GAGVSQSPSNKVTEKGKDVELRCDPISGHTALYWYRQSLGQGLEFLIYFQGNSAPDKSGLPSDRFSAERTGGSVSTLTIQRTQQEDSAVYLCASSLGRDNEQFFGPGTRLTVL.